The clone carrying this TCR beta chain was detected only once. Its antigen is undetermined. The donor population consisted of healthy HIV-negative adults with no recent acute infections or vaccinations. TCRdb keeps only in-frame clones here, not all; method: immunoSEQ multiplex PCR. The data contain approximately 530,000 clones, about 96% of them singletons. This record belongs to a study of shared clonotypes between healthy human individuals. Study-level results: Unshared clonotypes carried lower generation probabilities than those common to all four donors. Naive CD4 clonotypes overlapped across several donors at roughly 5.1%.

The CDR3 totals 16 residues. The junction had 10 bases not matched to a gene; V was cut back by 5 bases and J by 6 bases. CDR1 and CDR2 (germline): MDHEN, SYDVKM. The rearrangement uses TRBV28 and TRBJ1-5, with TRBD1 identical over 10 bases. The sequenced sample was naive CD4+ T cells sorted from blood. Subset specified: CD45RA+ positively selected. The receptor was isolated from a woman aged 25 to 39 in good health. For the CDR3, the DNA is TGTGCCAGCAGTCCGCCTGGGACAGGGGCAGGTCAGCCCCAGCATTTT. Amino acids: CASSPPGTGAGQPQHF.